A single sample is the source of the 7 T cell receptor beta chains below, sequenced in a study of blood T cell repertoires in COVID-19. Profiling relied on immunoSEQ multiplex PCR, and the TCRdb table lists in-frame clones only, not all of them. Of 300,000 to 400,000 clones in the sample, roughly 88% were seen once. Sequencing used peripheral blood. The receptors derive from a woman between 45 and 65 years old with active or convalescent COVID-19.

The chain is built from TRBV5-1 and TRBJ1-1, with D possibly being TRBD1 (6 bases). Trimming pared 2 bases from V and 5 bases from J, leaving 13 bases between. Germline V gene sequence: CDR1 SGHRS, CDR2 YFSETQ. There are 14 residues in the CDR3. This CDR3 is CASSLRTEPTEAFF. The CDR3 DNA is TGCGCCAGCAGCTTACGGACAGAACCGACTGAAGCTTTCTTT.

The chain employs TRBV11-2 and TRBJ1-1; the D is unclear. Germline V gene data show CDR1 as SGHAT and CDR2 as FQNNGV. Trimming took off 0 bases at V and 6 bases at J, with 14 bases between the two ends. The CDR3 covers 15 residues. The CDR3 sequence: CASSLDSFGNAEAFF. As DNA, the CDR3 is TGTGCCAGCAGCTTAGATTCTTTCGGTAACGCTGAAGCTTTCTTT.

The V gene is TRBV7-2, the J gene TRBJ1-5; the D gene is possibly TRBD1 (6 bases). V dropped 1 base and J dropped 4 bases, with 8 bases sitting between them. The CDR3 contains 14 residues. Germline V gives CDR1 SGHTA, CDR2 FQGNSA. CDR3 loop: CASSLGTVNQPQHF. The DNA for the CDR3 is TGTGCCAGCAGCTTAGGGACAGTTAATCAGCCCCAGCATTTT.

The V gene is TRBV30, the J gene TRBJ1-1, with TRBD1 identical over 7 bases. This CDR3 region has 12 residues. The V gene end was trimmed by 1 base and the J gene end by 7 bases; junction bases not matched to a gene: 3. Germline CDR1 is GTSNPN and CDR2 is SVGIG (reference sequence). The DNA for the CDR3 is TGTGCCTGGAGTGGGGGACAGTTTGAAGCTTTCTTT. Translating it yields CAWSGGQFEAFF.

This clone was detected once. The rearrangement links TRBV4-2 to TRBJ1-4, with D possibly being TRBD1 (5 bases). This CDR3 has 16 residues. V lost 4 bases to trimming and J lost 3 bases, with 15 bases between them. The germline V gene has CDR1 LGHNA and CDR2 YNFKEQ. The CDR3 loop reads CASSLERGRANEKLFF. In DNA form, the CDR3 reads TGTGCCAGCAGCCTAGAAAGAGGCAGGGCTAATGAAAAACTGTTTTTT.

This chain connects TRBV5-4 to TRBJ1-4, with D possibly TRBD1 on 5 matching bases. This CDR3 is built from 15 residues. Germline-derived CDR1 and CDR2 are SGHNT and YYREEE (reference sequence). With 4 bases removed from V and 3 bases from J, the gap between germline ends came to 13 bases. The CDR3 loop is CASSDAGRANEKLFF. As DNA, the CDR3 is TGTGCCAGCAGCGACGCGGGGCGAGCTAATGAAAAACTGTTTTTT.

The chain joins TRBV29-1 to TRBJ2-2; 8 bases agree with TRBD2. Germline CDR1 and CDR2: SQVTM and ANQGSEA. The junction had 1 base not matched to a gene; V was cut back by 6 bases and J by 4 bases. The CDR3 runs 12 residues. CDR3 coding DNA: TGCAGCGTAACTAGCGGCACCGGGGAGCTGTTTTTT. It codes for CSVTSGTGELFF.